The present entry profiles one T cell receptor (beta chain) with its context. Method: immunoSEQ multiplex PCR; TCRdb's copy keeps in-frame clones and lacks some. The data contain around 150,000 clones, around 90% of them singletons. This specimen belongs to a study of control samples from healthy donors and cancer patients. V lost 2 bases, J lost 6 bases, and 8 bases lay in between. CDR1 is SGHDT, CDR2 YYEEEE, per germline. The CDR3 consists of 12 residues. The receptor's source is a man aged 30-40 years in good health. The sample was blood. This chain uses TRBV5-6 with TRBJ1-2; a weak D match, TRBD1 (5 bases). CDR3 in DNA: TGTGCCAGCAGCTTAGGGGAAGATGGCTACACCTTC. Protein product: CASSLGEDGYTF.